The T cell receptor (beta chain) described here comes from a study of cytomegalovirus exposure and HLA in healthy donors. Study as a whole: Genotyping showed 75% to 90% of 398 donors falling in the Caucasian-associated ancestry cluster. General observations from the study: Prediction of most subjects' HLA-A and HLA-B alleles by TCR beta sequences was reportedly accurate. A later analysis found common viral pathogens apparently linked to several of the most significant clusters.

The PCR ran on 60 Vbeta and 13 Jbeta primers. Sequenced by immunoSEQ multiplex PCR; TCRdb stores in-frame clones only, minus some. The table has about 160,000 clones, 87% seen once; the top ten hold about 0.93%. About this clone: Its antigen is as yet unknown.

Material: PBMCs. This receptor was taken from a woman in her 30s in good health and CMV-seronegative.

CDR3 sequence reads: CASSGAPRAGRETQYF. The CDR3 DNA sequence: TGTGCCAGCAGCGGAGCCCCCAGGGCTGGGAGGGAGACCCAGTACTTC. V gene TRBV9 combines with J gene TRBJ2-5; perhaps TRBD2 as D (6 bases). V dropped 3 bases and J dropped 5 bases, with 20 bases sitting between them. The germline V gene encodes CDR1 SGDLS and CDR2 YYNGEE. CDR3 size: 16 residues. The full variable domain, its missing parts supplied by reference TRBV9 and TRBJ2-5, is DSGVTQTPKHLITATGQRVTLRCSPRSGDLSVYWYQQSLDQGLQFLIQYYNGEERAKGNILERFSAQQFPDLHSELNLSSLELGDSALYFCASSGAPRAGRETQYFGPGTRLLVL.